A selection of T cell receptor beta chains follows, all from one sample in a study of T cells in Graves' hyperthyroidism and ophthalmopathy. TCRdb analysed the multiplex PCR reads with MiXCR anew, one entry per CDR3 protein. The repertoire includes 250,000 or so distinct CDR3 sequences, roughly 15% of them detected once, and about an eighth sits in the top ten. Material: blood. These receptor sequences come from a woman between 35 and 50 years old with Graves' hyperthyroidism that later progressed to Graves' ophthalmopathy. CDR3s include the opening cysteine and the closing phenylalanine or tryptophan.

J gene,V gene,CDR3 protein
TRBJ2-1,TRBV11-2,CASSLDKASVSWNEQFF
TRBJ2-1,TRBV20-1,CSARRWGRSEQFF
TRBJ2-3,TRBV27,CASKKPGQGHTDTQYF
TRBJ2-1,TRBV7-9,CASSLAASVYEQFF
TRBJ2-2,TRBV28,CATGKLEEGTGELFF
TRBJ1-1,TRBV10-3,CAATNKDRPMNTEAFF
TRBJ2-1,TRBV20-1,CSALAGERYNEQFF
TRBJ2-3,TRBV28,CASSSPDYYYTDTQYF
TRBJ2-1,TRBV2,CASSAIGTSSSYNEQFF
TRBJ2-7,TRBV2,CASRLPGLAGTSSYEQYF
TRBJ2-2,TRBV5-1,CASSLVGTGELFF
TRBJ2-2,TRBV11-3,CASSLDSQGFDTGELFF
TRBJ1-6,TRBV9,CASSVAGNSPLHF
TRBJ2-2,TRBV6-1,CASSEVPGTPTGELFF
TRBJ2-1,TRBV30,CAWRVGGLAGGYNEQFF
TRBJ2-5,TRBV19,CASSTPTGLRETQYF
TRBJ1-3,TRBV2,CASSESSGNTIYF
TRBJ2-1,TRBV10-1,CASSVKGRAGGPDNEQFF
TRBJ2-1,TRBV27,CASSSLAGIYNEQFF
TRBJ1-2,TRBV20-1,CSARDILGIGVWGYTF
TRBJ2-7,TRBV7-8,CASNIMRDHSYEQYF
TRBJ1-5,TRBV28,CASSFPGSGSYQPQHF
TRBJ2-1,TRBV9,CASSAGPSGSILFNEQFF
TRBJ2-1,TRBV28,CASSFRGNEQFF
TRBJ1-1,TRBV13,CASSLLSGLNTEAFF
TRBJ2-1,TRBV29-1,CSVEGDDEQFF
TRBJ2-5,TRBV6-5,CASSYSRAGGEETQYF
TRBJ2-3,TRBV7-6,CASSQEGGGTDTQYF
TRBJ1-6,TRBV30,CAWTKRVGNSPLHF
TRBJ2-1,TRBV24-1,CATSASRDRGWYNEQFF
TRBJ1-5,TRBV28,CASSSPGRGNQPQHF
TRBJ2-4,TRBV19,CASSIGAQAKNIQYF
TRBJ2-5,TRBV9,CASSVPSGTSDQTQYF
TRBJ2-1,TRBV20-1,CSEHSYNEQFF
TRBJ2-2,TRBV9,CASSAGSIVGGELFF
TRBJ2-4,TRBV2,CASRGTGQGILTKNIQYF
TRBJ1-5,TRBV20-1,CSASRPTGGNQPQHF
TRBJ1-4,TRBV27,CASSPPRAGRNEKLFF
TRBJ2-3,TRBV9,CASSVDSASLIHTDTQYF